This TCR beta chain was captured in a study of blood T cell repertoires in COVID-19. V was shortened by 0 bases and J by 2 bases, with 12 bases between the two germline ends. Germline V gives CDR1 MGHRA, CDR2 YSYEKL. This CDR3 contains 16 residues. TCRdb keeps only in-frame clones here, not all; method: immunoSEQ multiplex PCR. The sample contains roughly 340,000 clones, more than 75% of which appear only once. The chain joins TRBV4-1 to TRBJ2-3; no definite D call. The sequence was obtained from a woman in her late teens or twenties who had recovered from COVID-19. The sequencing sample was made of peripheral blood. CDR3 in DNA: TGCGCCAGCAGCCAAGACTCATCTGACTTCACAGATACGCAGTATTTT. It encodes CASSQDSSDFTDTQYF.